The rows below give T cell receptor beta chains drawn from one sample of a study of monozygotic twins with inflammatory bowel disease. No DNA is given; TCRdb re-called the 5' RACE reads and lists each CDR3 protein once. The listing contains about 210,000 distinct CDR3 sequences. The sample comprised blood. Receptors were obtained from a human donor with ulcerative colitis or Crohn's disease, or a healthy co-twin of an affected twin (not recorded which). CDR3s include the opening cysteine and the closing phenylalanine or tryptophan.

v_call: TRBV7-2
j_call: TRBJ2-2
cdr3_aa: CASSLQGSTGELFF

v_call: TRBV5-1
j_call: TRBJ2-5
cdr3_aa: CASTTTTGILETQYF

v_call: TRBV18
j_call: TRBJ2-7
cdr3_aa: CASSPVGSSYEQYF

v_call: TRBV10-3
j_call: TRBJ2-7
cdr3_aa: CAISEGTHYEQYF

v_call: TRBV5-1
j_call: TRBJ1-1
cdr3_aa: CASSLVAGGGTEAFF

v_call: TRBV7-8
j_call: TRBJ1-1
cdr3_aa: CASSFLPRSNTEAFF

v_call: TRBV12-3/TRBV12-4
j_call: TRBJ1-1
cdr3_aa: CASSYGTVNTEAFF

v_call: TRBV4-1
j_call: TRBJ1-1
cdr3_aa: CASTSGMNTEAFF

v_call: TRBV10-3
j_call: TRBJ2-3
cdr3_aa: CATGLAATDTQYF

v_call: TRBV10-3
j_call: TRBJ2-1
cdr3_aa: CAISERGEQFF

v_call: TRBV4-1
j_call: TRBJ2-7
cdr3_aa: CASSHERDNRYEQYF

v_call: TRBV19
j_call: TRBJ2-2
cdr3_aa: CASSPGAGTARSGELFF